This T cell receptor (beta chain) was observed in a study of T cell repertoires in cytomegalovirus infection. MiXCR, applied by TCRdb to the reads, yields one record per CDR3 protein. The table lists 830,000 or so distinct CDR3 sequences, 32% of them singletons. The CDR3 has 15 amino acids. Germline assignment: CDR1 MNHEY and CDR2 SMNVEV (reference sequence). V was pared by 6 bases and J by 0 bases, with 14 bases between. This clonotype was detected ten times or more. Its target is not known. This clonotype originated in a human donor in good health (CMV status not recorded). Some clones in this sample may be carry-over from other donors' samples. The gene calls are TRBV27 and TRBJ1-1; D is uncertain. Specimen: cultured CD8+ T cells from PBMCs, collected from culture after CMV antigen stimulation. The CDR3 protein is CASSLSGGMNTEAFF. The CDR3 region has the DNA TGTGCCAGCAGCTTAAGTGGTGGGATGAACACTGAAGCTTTCTTT.